This T cell receptor beta chain comes out of a study of blood T cell repertoires in COVID-19. For the study at large: From the United States, Italy and Spain came samples of acute and convalescent COVID-19. The analysed material was cDNA or gDNA that came from T cells, B-cell-depleted T cells, or PBMCs.

By share, this clone counts as medium-sized (0.01 to 0.1%). Germline V gives CDR1 SGDLS, CDR2 YYNGEE. There are 13 residues in the CDR3. Trimming took 1 base from V and 6 from J; bases not matched to a gene: 3. Authors' data handling: Nucleated cell number was recorded as an estimate derived from reference gene primer amplification. Libraries were prepared by immunoSEQ multiplex PCR; TCRdb keeps only in-frame clonotypes and omits some of them. V and J calls and clone size come straight from that table; D and trimming were deduced from the DNA. The sample includes some 40,000 clones, more than 75% of them seen just once.

V is TRBV9 and J is TRBJ1-1; 7 bases fit TRBD1. Specimen: peripheral blood. The origin of this receptor is a human donor in a cohort sampled during active COVID-19. The CDR3 spells CASSVTTGAEAFF. Written as DNA, the CDR3 is TGTGCCAGCAGCGTAACCACAGGGGCTGAAGCTTTCTTT. The variable domain in full, completed from reference TRBV9 and TRBJ1-1, reads DSGVTQTPKHLITATGQRVTLRCSPRSGDLSVYWYQQSLDQGLQFLIQYYNGEERAKGNILERFSAQQFPDLHSELNLSSLELGDSALYFCASSVTTGAEAFFGQGTRLTVV.